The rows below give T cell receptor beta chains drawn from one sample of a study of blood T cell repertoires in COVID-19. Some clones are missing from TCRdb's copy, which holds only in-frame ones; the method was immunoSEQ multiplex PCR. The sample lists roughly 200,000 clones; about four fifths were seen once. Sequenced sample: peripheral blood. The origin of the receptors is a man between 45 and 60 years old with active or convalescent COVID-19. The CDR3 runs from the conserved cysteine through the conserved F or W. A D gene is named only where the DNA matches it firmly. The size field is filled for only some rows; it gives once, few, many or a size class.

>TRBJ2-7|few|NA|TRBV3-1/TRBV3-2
TGTGCCAGCAGCCAAGTCCCCGCAGGGAGGTACGAGCAGTACTTC
CASSQVPAGRYEQYF
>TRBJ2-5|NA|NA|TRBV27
TGTGCCACCCTCATGGGGGGAGAGACCCAGTACTTC
CATLMGGETQYF
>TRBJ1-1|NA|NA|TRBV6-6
TGTGCCAGCAGTTACTCGGCCCAGGGGAACACTGAAGCTTTCTTT
CASSYSAQGNTEAFF
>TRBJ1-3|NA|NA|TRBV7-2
TGTGCCAGCAGCTTAGACAGCCGCTCTGGAAACACCATATATTTT
CASSLDSRSGNTIYF
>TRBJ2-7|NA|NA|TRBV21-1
TGTGCCAGCAGCAAAAAAGGGACAGGCTCCTACGAGCAGTACTTC
CASSKKGTGSYEQYF
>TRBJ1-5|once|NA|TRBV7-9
TGTGCCAGCAGCCCCCGGGGGGGGGACCAGCCCCAGCATTTT
CASSPRGGDQPQHF
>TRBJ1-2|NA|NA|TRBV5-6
TGTGCCAGCAGCCATTTGTCGGTCTATGGCTACACCTTC
CASSHLSVYGYTF
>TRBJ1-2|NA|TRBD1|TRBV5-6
TGTGCCAGCAGTCCAGGGGGCTCCCACTATGGCTACACCTTC
CASSPGGSHYGYTF
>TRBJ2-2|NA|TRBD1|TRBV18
TGTGCCAGCTCACCGGACAGGGTCCTCACCGGGGAGCTGTTTTTT
CASSPDRVLTGELFF
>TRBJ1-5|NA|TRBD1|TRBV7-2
TGTGCCAGCAGCTTTGGGAGGGGACAGGGGGCGAATCAGCCCCAGCATTTT
CASSFGRGQGANQPQHF
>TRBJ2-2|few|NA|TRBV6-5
TGTGCCAGCAGGAGACAGGTCGGGGAGCTGTTTTTT
CASRRQVGELFF
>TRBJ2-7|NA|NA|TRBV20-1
TGCAGTGCTACTAGCGACTACGAGCAGTACTTC
CSATSDYEQYF
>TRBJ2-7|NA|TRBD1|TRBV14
TGTGCCAGCAGCCCACTCTCGGGACAGGGAGCCTACGAGCAGTACTTC
CASSPLSGQGAYEQYF
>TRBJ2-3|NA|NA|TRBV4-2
TGTGCCAGCAGCCAACAGGCTCATACATCAGATACGCAGTATTTT
CASSQQAHTSDTQYF
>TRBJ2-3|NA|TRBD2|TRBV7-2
TGTGCCAGCAGCCATACTAGCGGGGGACACGGAGATACGCAGTATTTT
CASSHTSGGHGDTQYF
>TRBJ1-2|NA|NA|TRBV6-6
TGTGCCAGCAGTCCCCCGAGGGGGATTGGCTACACCTTC
CASSPPRGIGYTF
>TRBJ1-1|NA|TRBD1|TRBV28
TGTGCCAGCAGTACAGGGGGCACTGAAGCTTTCTTT
CASSTGGTEAFF
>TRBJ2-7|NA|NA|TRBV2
TGTGCCAGCAGTGAATCCGCAGGATACTCCTACGAGCAGTACTTC
CASSESAGYSYEQYF
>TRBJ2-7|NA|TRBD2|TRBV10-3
TGTGCCATCAGGGCTAGCGGGGGGTCGCCGGTTGACTACGAGCAGTACTTC
CAIRASGGSPVDYEQYF
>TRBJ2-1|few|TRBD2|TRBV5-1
TGCGCCAGCAGCTTCCGGACTAGCGGGGAGGGGTACAATGAGCAGTTCTTC
CASSFRTSGEGYNEQFF
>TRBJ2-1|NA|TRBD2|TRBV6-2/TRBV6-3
TGTGCCAGCAGTTACGGGCTAGCGGGGGGGAATGAGCAGTTCTTC
CASSYGLAGGNEQFF
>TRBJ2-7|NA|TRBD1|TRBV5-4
TGTGCCAGCAGCTCGGGACAGGGGGGGCCCTACGAGCAGTACTTC
CASSSGQGGPYEQYF
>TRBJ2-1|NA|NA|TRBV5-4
TGTGCCAGCAGCTTGGGGGGGCCAGGCAATGAGCAGTTCTTC
CASSLGGPGNEQFF
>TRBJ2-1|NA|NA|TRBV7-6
TGTGCCAGCAGCTTCGCGAGAGGGTGGGATGAGCAGTTCTTC
CASSFARGWDEQFF
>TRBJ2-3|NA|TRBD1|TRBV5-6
TGTGCCAGCAGCCCTCCGGGACAGGGATTGAGGACAGATACGCAGTATTTT
CASSPPGQGLRTDTQYF
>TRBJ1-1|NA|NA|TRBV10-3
TGTGCCATCAGTGCCGGACAGATCAACACTGAAGCTTTCTTT
CAISAGQINTEAFF
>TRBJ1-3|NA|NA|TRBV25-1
TGTGCCAGCAGTGATCCCCGTACAAGGAGCTCTGGAAACACCATATATTTT
CASSDPRTRSSGNTIYF
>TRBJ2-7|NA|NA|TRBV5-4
TGTGCCAACCAGCTTTTCAGGGACGAGCAGTACTTC
CANQLFRDEQYF
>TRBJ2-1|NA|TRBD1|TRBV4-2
TGTGCCAGCAGCCAAGGTAGTACAGGGGGCATTTTCTTC
CASSQGSTGGIFF
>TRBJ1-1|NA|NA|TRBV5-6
TGTGCCAGCAGCTTGGAACGGTCTGAAGCTTTCTTT
CASSLERSEAFF
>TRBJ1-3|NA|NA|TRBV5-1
TGCGCCAGCAGCCCAGCGCCTAGTGGAAACACCATATATTTT
CASSPAPSGNTIYF
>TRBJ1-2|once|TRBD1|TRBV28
TGTGCCAGCAAAAGACAGGGGGCTGGTAAGGATGGCTACACCTTC
CASKRQGAGKDGYTF
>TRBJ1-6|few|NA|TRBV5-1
TGCGCCAGCAGCTTGGAAACAGTTAATTCACCCCTCCACTTT
CASSLETVNSPLHF
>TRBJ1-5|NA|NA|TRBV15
TGTGCCACCAGCAGAGATCTTAGCAATCAGCCCCAGCATTTT
CATSRDLSNQPQHF
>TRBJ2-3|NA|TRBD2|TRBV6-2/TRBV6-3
TGTGCCAGCAGTTACGGGACTAGCGGGTCCACAGATACGCAGTATTTT
CASSYGTSGSTDTQYF
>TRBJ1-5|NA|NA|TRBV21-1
TGTGCCAGCAGCAAATCGGGACAGGGGACCGATAGCAATCAGCCCCAGCATTTT
CASSKSGQGTDSNQPQHF
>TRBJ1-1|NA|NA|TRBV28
TGTGCCAGCAGTTTATGGGGCAGGGAGGCCAACACTGAAGCTTTCTTT
CASSLWGREANTEAFF
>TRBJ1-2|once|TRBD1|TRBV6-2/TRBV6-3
TGTGCCAGCAGTTACGACCGGACAGGGGGTAACCTTACCTATGGCTACACCTTC
CASSYDRTGGNLTYGYTF
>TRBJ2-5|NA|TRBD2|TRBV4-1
TGCGCCAGCAGCCAAGGCCTCGGGGGGGGCCCTCAAGAGACCCAGTACTTC
CASSQGLGGGPQETQYF
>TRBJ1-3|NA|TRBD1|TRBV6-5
TGTGCCAGCAGTCCGACAGGGAGCTCTGGAAACACCATATATTTT
CASSPTGSSGNTIYF
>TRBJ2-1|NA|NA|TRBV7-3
TGTGCCAGCAGCCCGGCGGGACAGCCCTACAATGAGCAGTTCTTC
CASSPAGQPYNEQFF
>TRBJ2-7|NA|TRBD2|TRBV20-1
TGCAGTGCTAGTTCCCTAGCGGGGGCTACCTACGAGCAGTACTTC
CSASSLAGATYEQYF
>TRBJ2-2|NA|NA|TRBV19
TGTGCCAGTAGTTCTTCCGGGGGAACCGGGGAGCTGTTTTTT
CASSSSGGTGELFF
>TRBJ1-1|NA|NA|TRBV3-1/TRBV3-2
TGTGCCAGCAGCCAAGGGGATTCCAGGGGGAACACTGAAGCTTTCTTT
CASSQGDSRGNTEAFF
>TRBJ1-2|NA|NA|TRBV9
TGTGCCAGCAGCGTAGTAGGGGGAAAAGGCTACACCTTC
CASSVVGGKGYTF
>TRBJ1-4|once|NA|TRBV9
TGTGCCAGCAGCGGTAACCGGGACGGACAGAAACTGTTTTTT
CASSGNRDGQKLFF
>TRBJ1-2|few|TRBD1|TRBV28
TGTGCCAGCAGCCGACAGGGGGCGCGGGGCTACACCTTC
CASSRQGARGYTF
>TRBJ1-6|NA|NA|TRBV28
TGTGCCAGCAGTTGGGGGGACTCCTATAATTCACCCCTCCACTTT
CASSWGDSYNSPLHF
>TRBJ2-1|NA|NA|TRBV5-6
TGTGCCAGCAGCTTCCAGGGTTACGAGCAGTTCTTC
CASSFQGYEQFF
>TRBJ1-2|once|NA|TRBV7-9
TGTGCCAGCAGCCGATCGGGCAGGGGATTAAACTATGGCTACACCTTC
CASSRSGRGLNYGYTF
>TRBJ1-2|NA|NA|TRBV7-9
TGTGCCAGCAGCTTACAGTTAGTCAGGCAGACCTATGGCTACACCTTC
CASSLQLVRQTYGYTF
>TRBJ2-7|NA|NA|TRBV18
TGTGCCAGCTCACCACCGGTGGGCCAGACCTACGAGCAGTACTTC
CASSPPVGQTYEQYF
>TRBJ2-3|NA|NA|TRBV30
TGTGCCTGGAGCCTCACAGATACGCAGTATTTT
CAWSLTDTQYF